This passage covers 26 T cell receptor beta chains from one sample sequenced in a study of radiation and T cells in renal cell carcinoma. Produced via immunoSEQ multiplex PCR; TCRdb's table is partial and in-frame only. The sample consists of approximately 120,000 clones, approximately 82% of them appearing once. The time point is: baseline pretreatment blood. Treatment specified: 15 Gy SBRT to primary tumor, nephrectomy 4 weeks later. The sample here was blood, taken from a patient whose treatment included radiotherapy and nephrectomy. The receptors here all came from a woman aged 60-70 years with renal cell carcinoma.

V usage is TRBV6-6 and J usage is TRBJ1-1; 10 bases align to TRBD1. The CDR3 loop spans 15 amino acids. The trim removed 5 bases at V and 4 bases at J, leaving 7 bases unmatched. The germline V gene encodes CDR1 MNHNY and CDR2 SVGAGI (reference sequence). CDR3 coding DNA: TGTGCCAGCAGTCCCCAGACAGGGGGCACCACTGAAGCTTTCTTT. Translated: CASSPQTGGTTEAFF.

The J gene is TRBJ2-2, the V gene TRBV9; D ambiguous. Trimming stripped 0 bases from V and 0 bases from J, with 9 bases between. CDR3 size: 16 residues. Germline CDR1 SGDLS, CDR2 YYNGEE. Here the CDR3 DNA reads TGTGCCAGCAGCGTAGGCGCGGACCCGAACACCGGGGAGCTGTTTTTT. It encodes CASSVGADPNTGELFF. The full variable domain, rest sourced from reference TRBV9 and TRBJ2-2, is DSGVTQTPKHLITATGQRVTLRCSPRSGDLSVYWYQQSLDQGLQFLIQYYNGEERAKGNILERFSAQQFPDLHSELNLSSLELGDSALYFCASSVGADPNTGELFFGEGSRLTVL.

The chain is built from TRBV27 and TRBJ1-5; TRBD1 aligns across 12 bases. Germline assignment: CDR1 MNHEY and CDR2 SMNVEV (reference sequence). This CDR3 is built from 17 residues. Trimming took 6 bases from V and 2 from J; bases not matched to a gene: 8. The chain's CDR3 is CASSGIGTGGRNQPQHF. DNA of the CDR3: TGTGCCAGCAGCGGCATAGGGACAGGGGGCCGCAATCAGCCCCAGCATTTT.

The chain employs TRBV7-6 and TRBJ2-1; 12 bases fit TRBD2. The J segment lost 0 bases and the V segment lost 2 bases, leaving 2 bases of the junction unmatched. Germline CDR1 is SGHVS and CDR2 is FNYEAQ. The CDR3 consists of 17 residues. CDR3 region: CASSLRTSGVSYNEQFF. CDR3 DNA sequence: TGTGCCAGCAGCTTAAGGACTAGCGGGGTCTCCTACAATGAGCAGTTCTTC.

This clone turned up a few times. V is TRBV4-2 and J is TRBJ2-4; D might be TRBD2 (6 bases). V lost 0 bases and J 3 bases, leaving 15 bases between the germline ends. The CDR3 extends over 17 amino acids. Germline values: CDR1 LGHNA, CDR2 YNFKEQ. CDR3 sequence: CASSQDGGEGVKNIQYF. CDR3 in DNA: TGTGCCAGCAGCCAAGATGGAGGGGAAGGGGTCAAAAACATTCAGTACTTC.

The rearrangement uses TRBV7-9 and TRBJ2-1; TRBD2 is a possible D gene (6 bases). Germline assignment: CDR1 SEHNR and CDR2 FQNEAQ (reference sequence). The length of the CDR3 is 14 residues. Deletions cut 4 bases from V and 5 bases from J, with 12 bases between. The CDR3 DNA sequence: TGTGCCAGCAGCTCGGAGGGACCGAACAATGAGCAGTTCTTC. Encoded protein: CASSSEGPNNEQFF. Full variable domain (rest looked up from reference TRBV7-9 and TRBJ2-1): DTGVSQNPRHKITKRGQNVTFRCDPISEHNRLYWYRQTLGQGPEFLTYFQNEAQLEKSRLLSDRFSAERPKGSFSTLEIQRTEQGDSAMYLCASSSEGPNNEQFFGPGTRLTVL.

The V gene is TRBV10-3, the J gene TRBJ2-7; a possible D gene is TRBD1 (7 bases). Germline V gives CDR1 ENHRY, CDR2 SYGVKD. This CDR3 has 17 residues. V was clipped by 3 bases and J by 0 bases, with 18 bases between them. CDR3 loop: CAISDYVEGQNSYEQYF. CDR3 sequence (DNA): TGTGCCATCAGTGATTACGTGGAGGGACAGAACTCCTACGAGCAGTACTTC.

This chain connects TRBV6-6 to TRBJ1-5; D may be TRBD1 (5 bases). This CDR3 contains 15 residues. Germline V lookup: CDR1 MNHNY, CDR2 SVGAGI (reference sequence). V was trimmed by 2 bases and J by 7 bases, leaving 15 bases between them. The CDR3 region has the DNA TGTGCCAGCAGTTACCGGGGCCAGGGTGAGCAGCCCCAGCATTTT. Translating it yields CASSYRGQGEQPQHF.

The table lists this clone with a few counts. The chain has TRBV5-1 and TRBJ2-4; TRBD1 matches 10 bases. V lost 1 base and J lost 5; bases outside the gene matches: 6. The germline gives CDR1 SGHRS, CDR2 YFSETQ. The CDR3 totals 16 residues. CDR3 in DNA: TGCGCCAGCAGCTTGAGCATTGGGACAGGGGAAAACATTCAGTACTTC. This codes for CASSLSIGTGENIQYF.

CDR3: CASSLSAVNTEAFF. The CDR3 region has the DNA TGTGCCAGCAGCTTATCTGCAGTGAACACTGAAGCTTTCTTT. V is TRBV7-9 and J is TRBJ1-1; D uncertain. The CDR3 consists of 14 residues. Germline CDR1 and CDR2: SEHNR and FQNEAQ (reference sequence). Trimming removed 2 bases at V and 0 bases at J, with 7 bases between.

V gene TRBV13 combines with J gene TRBJ2-3; 9 bases map to TRBD1. Unmatched junction bases numbered 4, after V lost 5 bases and J lost 1 base. There are 15 residues in the CDR3. CDR1 and CDR2 (germline): PRHDT, FYEKMQ (reference sequence). This chain's CDR3 is CASSPGDRGTDTQYF. The CDR3 nucleotides are TGTGCCAGCAGCCCCGGGGACAGGGGCACAGATACGCAGTATTTT.

The chain joins TRBV19 to TRBJ1-2; TRBD1 matches 7 bases. The CDR3 covers 17 residues. Germline assignment: CDR1 LNHDA and CDR2 SQIVND (reference sequence). The trim removed 3 bases at V and 2 bases at J, leaving 12 bases unmatched. CDR3 sequence: CASSIPPGQAANYGYTF. CDR3 DNA: TGTGCCAGTAGTATCCCCCCCGGACAGGCTGCAAACTATGGCTACACCTTC.

The rearrangement uses TRBV7-2 and TRBJ2-7; 11 nucleotides line up with TRBD2. V was pared by 1 base and J by 9 bases, with 8 bases of the junction left unmatched. Germline lookup yields CDR1 SGHTA and CDR2 FQGNSA. This CDR3 has 15 amino acids. CDR3 nucleotide sequence: TGTGCCAGCAGCTTAGGTGGTAGCGGGAGGGCCGCGCAGTACTTC. Its protein product is CASSLGGSGRAAQYF.

The gene calls are TRBV2 and TRBJ2-1, with TRBD1 as a possible D gene (5 bases). The CDR3 has 12 amino acids. The germline V and J ends were trimmed by 4 bases and 8 bases, with 9 bases remaining between them. The V gene's germline CDR1 is SNHLY and CDR2 FYNNEI. The CDR3 loop reads CASSGIGDEQFF. The DNA of the CDR3 is TGTGCCAGCAGTGGGATAGGGGATGAGCAGTTCTTC.

V is TRBV7-2 and J is TRBJ2-2; a possible D gene is TRBD2 (5 bases). Per germline, CDR1 SGHTA and CDR2 FQGNSA. Trimming took off 1 base at V and 6 bases at J, with 6 bases between the two ends. The CDR3 runs 13 residues. The chain's CDR3 is CASSLVSAGELFF. The CDR3 bases are TGTGCCAGCAGCTTAGTTAGCGCCGGGGAGCTGTTTTTT.

The chain uses TRBV6-6 and TRBJ2-1; D remains unclear. The CDR3 has 11 amino acids. V shed 4 bases and J shed 7 bases, with 5 bases lying between them. Germline V gives CDR1 MNHNY, CDR2 SVGAGI (reference sequence). CDR3 protein: CASSFWNEQFF. CDR3 in DNA: TGTGCCAGCAGTTTTTGGAATGAGCAGTTCTTC.

The chain employs TRBV19 and TRBJ1-2, with 7 bases that match TRBD1. The CDR3 covers 12 residues. Trimming took 7 bases from V and 4 from J; bases not matched to a gene: 3. Germline CDR1 and CDR2: LNHDA and SQIVND (reference sequence). For the CDR3, the DNA is TGTGCCAGTATGGGACAGTCCTATGGCTACACCTTC. This sequence encodes CASMGQSYGYTF. The full variable domain, rest sourced from reference TRBV19 and TRBJ1-2, is DGGITQSPKYLFRKEGQNVTLSCEQNLNHDAMYWYRQDPGQGLRLIYYSQIVNDFQKGDIAEGYSVSREKKESFPLTVTSAQKNPTAFYLCASMGQSYGYTFGSGTRLTVV.

The CDR3 loop is CASSFSTTQTGELFF. The DNA of the CDR3 is TGTGCCAGCAGTTTCTCAACGACACAAACCGGGGAGCTGTTTTTT. The gene calls are TRBV27 and TRBJ2-2; no reliable D call. The CDR3 is made up of 15 amino acids. The germline gives CDR1 MNHEY, CDR2 SMNVEV (reference sequence). Trimming pared 3 bases from V and 5 bases from J, leaving 13 bases between.

The chain links TRBV6-5 to TRBJ2-7; D unclear. V lost 2 bases and J lost 4, with 12 bases in between. The CDR3 spans 14 residues. Germline lookup yields CDR1 MNHEY and CDR2 SVGAGI. As DNA, the CDR3 is TGTGCCAGCAGTTACAAAGAGTGGCAGTACGAGCAGTACTTC. Translation: CASSYKEWQYEQYF.

This clone has a handful of counts. The rearrangement joins TRBV5-5 to TRBJ1-1; tentatively, D is TRBD1 (5 bases). The CDR3 has 15 residues. In germline, CDR1 is SGHKS, CDR2 YYEKEE (reference sequence). V was clipped by 5 bases and J by 0 bases, with 14 bases between them. CDR3: CASSGPGIMNTEAFF. The CDR3 bases are TGTGCCAGCAGTGGGCCAGGGATCATGAACACTGAAGCTTTCTTT. The whole variable domain, remainder taken from reference TRBV5-5 and TRBJ1-1, is DAGVTQSPTHLIKTRGQQVTLRCSPISGHKSVSWYQQVLGQGPQFIFQYYEKEERGRGNFPDRFSARQFPNYSSELNVNALLLGDSALYLCASSGPGIMNTEAFFGQGTRLTVV.

This chain joins TRBV10-3 and TRBJ1-2; weak D call: TRBD1 (6 bases). V lost 6 bases and J lost 1, with 15 bases in between. The CDR3 consists of 15 residues. The germline gives CDR1 ENHRY, CDR2 SYGVKD. The CDR3 DNA follows: TGTGCCATCAGCCTCCCTGACAGGCATAACTATGGCTACACCTTC. The encoded protein is CAISLPDRHNYGYTF.

The gene calls are TRBV6-5 and TRBJ1-2; tentatively, D is TRBD1 (5 bases). V shed 2 bases and J shed 2 bases, with 6 bases lying between them. CDR3 length equals 13 residues. Germline lookup yields CDR1 MNHEY and CDR2 SVGAGI. CDR3 DNA sequence: TGTGCCAGCAGTTACGCAGGGAACTATGGCTACACCTTC. Translated: CASSYAGNYGYTF.

V usage is TRBV20-1 and J usage is TRBJ1-2; a possible D gene is TRBD1 (6 bases). The CDR3 consists of 11 residues. In germline, CDR1 is DFQATT, CDR2 SNEGSKA (reference sequence). The CDR3 DNA sequence: TGCACGGGGGGGCAGGGGTCAGGCTACACCTTC. Translating gives CTGGQGSGYTF.

The chain carries TRBV7-2 and TRBJ2-1; D is ambiguous. The CDR3 has 13 residues. Deletions cut 3 bases from V and 3 bases from J, with 6 bases between. The germline V gene encodes CDR1 SGHTA and CDR2 FQGNSA. CDR3: CASSFMRYNEQFF. In DNA, the CDR3 is TGTGCCAGCAGCTTTATGCGCTACAATGAGCAGTTCTTC.

This CDR3 is CASSMTGIYGYTF. The CDR3 nucleotides read TGTGCCAGCTCGATGACCGGGATCTATGGCTACACCTTC. The rearrangement joins TRBV7-2 to TRBJ1-2; D gene ambiguous. Trimming took off 8 bases at V and 4 bases at J, with 14 bases between the two ends. Germline CDR1 reads SGHTA; CDR2 reads FQGNSA. The CDR3 consists of 13 residues.

V usage is TRBV9 and J usage is TRBJ1-1; tentatively, D is TRBD1 (5 bases). Germline loops: CDR1 SGDLS, CDR2 YYNGEE. Trimming left V 0 bases short and J 1 base short, with 7 bases between. The length of the CDR3 is 14 residues. CDR3: CASSVGGRNTEAFF. DNA of the CDR3: TGTGCCAGCAGCGTAGGGGGCAGGAACACTGAAGCTTTCTTT.